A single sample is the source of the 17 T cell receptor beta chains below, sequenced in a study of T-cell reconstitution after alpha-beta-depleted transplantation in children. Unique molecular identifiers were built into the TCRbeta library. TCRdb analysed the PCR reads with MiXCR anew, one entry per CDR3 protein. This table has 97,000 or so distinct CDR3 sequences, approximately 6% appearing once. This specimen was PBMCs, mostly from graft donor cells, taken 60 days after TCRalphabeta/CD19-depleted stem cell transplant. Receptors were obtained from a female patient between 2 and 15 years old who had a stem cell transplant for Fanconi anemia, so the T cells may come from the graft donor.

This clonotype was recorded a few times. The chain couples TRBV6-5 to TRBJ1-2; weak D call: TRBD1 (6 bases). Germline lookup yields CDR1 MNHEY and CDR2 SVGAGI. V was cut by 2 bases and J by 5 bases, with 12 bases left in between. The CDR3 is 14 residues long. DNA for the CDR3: TGTGCCAGCAGTTACGGCCAGGGGAAATATGGCTACACCTTC. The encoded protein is CASSYGQGKYGYTF.

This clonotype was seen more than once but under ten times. CDR3 region: CSAVTGGLGYTF. CDR3 coding DNA: TGCAGTGCTGTTACAGGGGGATTGGGCTACACCTTC. V is TRBV20-1 and J is TRBJ1-2; TRBD1 matches 8 bases. The trim removed 5 bases at V and 8 bases at J, leaving 7 bases unmatched. Germline V gene lookup returns CDR1 DFQATT and CDR2 SNEGSKA (reference sequence). There are 12 residues in the CDR3.

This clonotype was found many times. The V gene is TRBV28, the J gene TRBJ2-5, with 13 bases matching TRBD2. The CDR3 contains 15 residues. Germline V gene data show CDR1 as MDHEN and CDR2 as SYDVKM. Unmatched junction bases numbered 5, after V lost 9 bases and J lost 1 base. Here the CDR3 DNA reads TGTGCCAGAGTGGGACTAGCGGGATGCCAAGAGACCCAGTACTTC. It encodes CARVGLAGCQETQYF. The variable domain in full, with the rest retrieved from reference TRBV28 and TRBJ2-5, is DVKVTQSSRYLVKRTGEKVFLECVQDMDHENMFWYRQDPGLGLRLIYFSYDVKMKEKGDIPEGYSVSREKKERFSLILESASTNQTSMYLCARVGLAGCQETQYFGPGTRLLVL.

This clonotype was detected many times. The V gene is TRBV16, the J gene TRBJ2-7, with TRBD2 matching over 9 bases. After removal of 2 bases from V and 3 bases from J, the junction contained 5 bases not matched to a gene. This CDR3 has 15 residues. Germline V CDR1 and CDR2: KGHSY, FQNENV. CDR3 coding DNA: TGTGCCAGCAGCCAAGTGGTAGCGGGAGACTACGAGCAGTACTTC. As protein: CASSQVVAGDYEQYF.

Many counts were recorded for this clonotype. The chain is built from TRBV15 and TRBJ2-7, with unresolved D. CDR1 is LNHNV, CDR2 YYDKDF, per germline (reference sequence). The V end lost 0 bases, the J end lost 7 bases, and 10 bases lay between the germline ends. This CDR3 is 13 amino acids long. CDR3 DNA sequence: TGTGCCACCAGCAGAGACAGGTGGGGAGAGCAGTACTTC. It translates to CATSRDRWGEQYF. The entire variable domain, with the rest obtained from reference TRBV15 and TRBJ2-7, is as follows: DAMVIQNPRYQVTQFGKPVTLSCSQTLNHNVMYWYQQKSSQAPKLLFHYYDKDFNNEADTPDNFQSRRPNTSFCFLDIRSPGLGDTAMYLCATSRDRWGEQYFGPGTRLTVT.

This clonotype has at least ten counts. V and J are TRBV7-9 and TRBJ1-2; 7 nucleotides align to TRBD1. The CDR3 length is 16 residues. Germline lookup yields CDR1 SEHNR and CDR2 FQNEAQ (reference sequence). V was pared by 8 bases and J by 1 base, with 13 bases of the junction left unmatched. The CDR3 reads CASGPTGLRHNYGYTF. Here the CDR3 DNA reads TGTGCCAGCGGCCCGACAGGGCTACGACATAACTATGGCTACACCTTC.

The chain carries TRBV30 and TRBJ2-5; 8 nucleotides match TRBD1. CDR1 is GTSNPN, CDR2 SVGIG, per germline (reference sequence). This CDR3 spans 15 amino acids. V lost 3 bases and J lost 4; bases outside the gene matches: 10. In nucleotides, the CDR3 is TGTGCCTGGAGGGATAGGGACAGGCGCCTAGAGACCCAGTACTTC. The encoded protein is CAWRDRDRRLETQYF.

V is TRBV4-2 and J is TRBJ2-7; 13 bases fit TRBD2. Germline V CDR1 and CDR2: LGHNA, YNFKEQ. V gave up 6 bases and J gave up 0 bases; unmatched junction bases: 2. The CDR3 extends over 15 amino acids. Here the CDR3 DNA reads TGTGCCAGCAGACTAGCGGGAGGGGTCTCCTACGAGCAGTACTTC. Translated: CASRLAGGVSYEQYF.

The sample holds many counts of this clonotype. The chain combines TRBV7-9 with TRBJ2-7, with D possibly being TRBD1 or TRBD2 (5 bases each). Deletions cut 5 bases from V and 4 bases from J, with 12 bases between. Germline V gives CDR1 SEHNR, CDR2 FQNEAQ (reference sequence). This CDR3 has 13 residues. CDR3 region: CASSERGAYEQYF. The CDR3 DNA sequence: TGTGCCAGCAGCGAAAGAGGGGCTTACGAGCAGTACTTC.

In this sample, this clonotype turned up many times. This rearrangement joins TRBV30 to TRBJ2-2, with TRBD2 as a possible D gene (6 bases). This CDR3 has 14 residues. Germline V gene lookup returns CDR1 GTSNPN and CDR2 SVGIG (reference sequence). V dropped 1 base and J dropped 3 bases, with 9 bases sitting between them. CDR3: CAWSAGVHTGELFF. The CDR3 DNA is TGTGCCTGGAGTGCGGGGGTTCACACCGGGGAGCTGTTTTTT.

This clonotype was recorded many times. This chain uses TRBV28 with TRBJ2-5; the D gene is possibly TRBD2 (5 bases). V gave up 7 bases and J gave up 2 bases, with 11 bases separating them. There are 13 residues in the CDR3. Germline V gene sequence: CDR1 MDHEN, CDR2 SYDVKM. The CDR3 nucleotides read TGTGCCAGCACCCTGCGGGTTCAAGAGACCCAGTACTTC. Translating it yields CASTLRVQETQYF. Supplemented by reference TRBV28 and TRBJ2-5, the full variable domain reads DVKVTQSSRYLVKRTGEKVFLECVQDMDHENMFWYRQDPGLGLRLIYFSYDVKMKEKGDIPEGYSVSREKKERFSLILESASTNQTSMYLCASTLRVQETQYFGPGTRLLVL.

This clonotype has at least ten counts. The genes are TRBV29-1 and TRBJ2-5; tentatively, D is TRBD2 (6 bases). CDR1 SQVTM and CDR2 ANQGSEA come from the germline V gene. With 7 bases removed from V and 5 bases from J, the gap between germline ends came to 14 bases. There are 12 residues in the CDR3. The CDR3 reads CSAGWAGETQYF. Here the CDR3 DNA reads TGCAGCGCTGGGTGGGCGGGGGAGACCCAGTACTTC. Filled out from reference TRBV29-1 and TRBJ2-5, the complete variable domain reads SAVISQKPSRDICQRGTSLTIQCQVDSQVTMMFWYRQQPGQSLTLIATANQGSEATYESGFVIDKFPISRPNLTFSTLTVSNMSPEDSSIYLCSAGWAGETQYFGPGTRLLVL.

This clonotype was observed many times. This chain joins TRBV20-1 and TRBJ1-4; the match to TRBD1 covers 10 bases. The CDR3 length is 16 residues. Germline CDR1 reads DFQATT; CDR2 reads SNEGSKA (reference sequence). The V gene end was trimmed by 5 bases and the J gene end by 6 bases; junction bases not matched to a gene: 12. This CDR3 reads CSASLPLDRGYEKLFF. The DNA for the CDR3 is TGCAGTGCTTCATTACCCCTGGACAGGGGGTATGAAAAACTGTTTTTT.

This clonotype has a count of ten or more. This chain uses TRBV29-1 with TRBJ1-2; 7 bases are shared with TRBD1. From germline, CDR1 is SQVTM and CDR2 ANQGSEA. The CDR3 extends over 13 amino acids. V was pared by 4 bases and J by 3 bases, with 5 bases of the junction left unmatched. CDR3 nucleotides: TGCAGCGTTGGGATTGACAGGGACTATGGCTACACCTTC. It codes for CSVGIDRDYGYTF.

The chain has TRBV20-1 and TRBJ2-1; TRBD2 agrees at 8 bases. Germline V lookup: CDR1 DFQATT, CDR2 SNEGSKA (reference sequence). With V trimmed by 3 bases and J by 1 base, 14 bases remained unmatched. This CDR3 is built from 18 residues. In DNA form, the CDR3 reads TGCAGTGCTAGGAGGTGGGCTAGCGGGCTTCCTTCCTACAATGAGCAGTTCTTC. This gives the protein CSARRWASGLPSYNEQFF.

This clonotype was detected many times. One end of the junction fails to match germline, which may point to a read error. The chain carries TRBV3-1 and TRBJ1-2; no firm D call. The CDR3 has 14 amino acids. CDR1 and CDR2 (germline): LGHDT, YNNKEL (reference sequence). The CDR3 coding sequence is TGTGCCAGCAGTCAAGAGGTGGAGGGTACGGGCTACACCTTC. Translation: CASSQEVEGTGYTF. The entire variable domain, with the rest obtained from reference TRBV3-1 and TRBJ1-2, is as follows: DTAVSQTPKYLVTQMGNDKSIKCEQNLGHDTMYWYKQDSKKFLKIMFSYNNKELIINETVPNRFSPKSPDKAHLNLHINSLELGDSAVYFCASSQEVEGTGYTFGSGTRLTVV.

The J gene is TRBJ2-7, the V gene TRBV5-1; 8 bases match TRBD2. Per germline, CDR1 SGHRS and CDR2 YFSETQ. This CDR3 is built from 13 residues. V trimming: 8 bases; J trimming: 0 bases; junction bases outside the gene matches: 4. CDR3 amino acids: CASHSGSSYEQYF. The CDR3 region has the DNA TGCGCCAGTCACAGCGGGAGCTCCTACGAGCAGTACTTC.